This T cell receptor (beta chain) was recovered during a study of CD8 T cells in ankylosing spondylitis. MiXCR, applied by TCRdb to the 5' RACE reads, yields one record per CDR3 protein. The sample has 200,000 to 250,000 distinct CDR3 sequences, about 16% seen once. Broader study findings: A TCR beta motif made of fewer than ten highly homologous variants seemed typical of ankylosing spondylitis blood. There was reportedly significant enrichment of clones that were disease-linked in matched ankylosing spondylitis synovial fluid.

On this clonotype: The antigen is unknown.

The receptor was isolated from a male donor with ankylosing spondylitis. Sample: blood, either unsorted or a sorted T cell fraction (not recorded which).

The DNA of the CDR3 is TGCAGCGCTCGTAGGTCCCCGGGTGTTAGCACGAGCACCGGGGAGCTGTTTTTT. It yields the protein CSARRSPGVSTSTGELFF. The V call is TRBV20-1, the J call TRBJ2-2, with D unclear. The V gene's germline CDR1 is DFQATT and CDR2 SNEGSKA (reference sequence). The CDR3 extends over 18 amino acids.